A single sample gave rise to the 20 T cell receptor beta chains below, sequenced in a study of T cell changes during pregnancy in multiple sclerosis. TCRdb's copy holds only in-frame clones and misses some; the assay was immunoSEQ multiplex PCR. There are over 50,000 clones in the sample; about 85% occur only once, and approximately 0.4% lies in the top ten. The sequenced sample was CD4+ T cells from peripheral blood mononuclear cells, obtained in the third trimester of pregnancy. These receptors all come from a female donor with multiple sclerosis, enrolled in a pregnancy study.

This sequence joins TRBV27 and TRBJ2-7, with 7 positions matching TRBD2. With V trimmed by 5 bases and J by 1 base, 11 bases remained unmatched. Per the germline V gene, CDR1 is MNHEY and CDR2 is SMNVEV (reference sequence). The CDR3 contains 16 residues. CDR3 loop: CASSPGGGKGSYEQYF. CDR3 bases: TGTGCCAGCAGTCCGGGGGGAGGGAAGGGTTCCTACGAGCAGTACTTC.

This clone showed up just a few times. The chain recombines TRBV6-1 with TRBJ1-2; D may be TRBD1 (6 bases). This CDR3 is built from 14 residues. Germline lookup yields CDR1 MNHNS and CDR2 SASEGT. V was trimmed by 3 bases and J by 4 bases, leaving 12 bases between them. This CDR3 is CASSDFQGPYGYTF. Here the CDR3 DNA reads TGTGCCAGCAGTGACTTTCAGGGGCCCTATGGCTACACCTTC.

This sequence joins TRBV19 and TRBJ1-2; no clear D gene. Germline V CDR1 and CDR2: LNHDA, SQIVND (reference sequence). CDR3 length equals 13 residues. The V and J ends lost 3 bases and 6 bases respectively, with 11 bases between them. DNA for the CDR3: TGTGCCAGTAGTATTACGTTGAGGAATGGCTACACCTTC. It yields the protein CASSITLRNGYTF.

The CDR3 protein is CAVTRGSTEEKLFF. The CDR3 region has the DNA TGTGCCGTCACCCGCGGGAGCACGGAGGAAAAACTGTTTTTT. This chain connects TRBV6-1 to TRBJ1-4; D gene uncertain. Per germline, CDR1 MNHNS and CDR2 SASEGT. The CDR3 totals 14 residues. V shed 11 bases and J shed 8 bases, with 21 bases lying between them.

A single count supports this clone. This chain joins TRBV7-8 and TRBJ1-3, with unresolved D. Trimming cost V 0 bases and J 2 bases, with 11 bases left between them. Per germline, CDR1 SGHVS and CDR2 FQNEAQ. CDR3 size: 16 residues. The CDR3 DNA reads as TGTGCCAGCAGCTTAGCGCCGAGCGGAACTGGAAACACCATATATTTT. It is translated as CASSLAPSGTGNTIYF.

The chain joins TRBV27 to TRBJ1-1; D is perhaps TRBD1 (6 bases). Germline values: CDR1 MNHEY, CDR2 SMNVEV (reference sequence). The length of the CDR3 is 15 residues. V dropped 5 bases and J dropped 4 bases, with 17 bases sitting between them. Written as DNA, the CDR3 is TGTGCCAGCAGTGGAGACAGGACTTTGGGCACTGAAGCTTTCTTT. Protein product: CASSGDRTLGTEAFF.

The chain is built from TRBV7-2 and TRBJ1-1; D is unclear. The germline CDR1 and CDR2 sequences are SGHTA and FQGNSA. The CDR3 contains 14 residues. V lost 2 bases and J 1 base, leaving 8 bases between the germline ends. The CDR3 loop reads CASSLKFGNTEAFF. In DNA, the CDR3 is TGTGCCAGCAGCTTAAAGTTCGGGAACACTGAAGCTTTCTTT. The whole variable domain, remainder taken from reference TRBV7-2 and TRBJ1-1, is GAGVSQSPSNKVTEKGKDVELRCDPISGHTALYWYRQSLGQGLEFLIYFQGNSAPDKSGLPSDRFSAERTGGSVSTLTIQRTQQEDSAVYLCASSLKFGNTEAFFGQGTRLTVV.

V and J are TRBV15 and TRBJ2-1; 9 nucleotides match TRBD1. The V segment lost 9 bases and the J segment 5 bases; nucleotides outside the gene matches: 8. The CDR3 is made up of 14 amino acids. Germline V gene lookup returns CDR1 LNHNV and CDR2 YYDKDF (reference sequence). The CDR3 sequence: CATKPGQGHNEQFF. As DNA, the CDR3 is TGTGCCACAAAACCGGGACAGGGCCACAATGAGCAGTTCTTC.

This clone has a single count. CDR3 sequence (DNA): TGCGCCAGCAGCCAACTATTTGACAGGGGAGGCAATGAGCAGTTCTTC. It encodes CASSQLFDRGGNEQFF. The chain is built from TRBV4-1 and TRBJ2-1; 8 nucleotides agree with TRBD1. Germline V gives CDR1 MGHRA, CDR2 YSYEKL. V dropped 2 bases and J dropped 6; count of bases not matched to a gene: 9. CDR3 length: 16 amino acids.

The CDR3 loop reads CASSFTSGGSSYEQYF. The CDR3 DNA sequence: TGTGCCAGCAGCTTTACTAGCGGGGGCTCATCCTACGAGCAGTACTTC. This chain links TRBV7-2 with TRBJ2-7; 11 nucleotides agree with TRBD2. Trimming took 3 bases from V and 1 from J; bases not matched to a gene: 5. This CDR3 comprises 16 residues. Germline values: CDR1 SGHTA, CDR2 FQGNSA. The complete variable domain, with remaining parts taken from reference TRBV7-2 and TRBJ2-7, reads GAGVSQSPSNKVTEKGKDVELRCDPISGHTALYWYRQSLGQGLEFLIYFQGNSAPDKSGLPSDRFSAERTGGSVSTLTIQRTQQEDSAVYLCASSFTSGGSSYEQYFGPGTRLTVT.

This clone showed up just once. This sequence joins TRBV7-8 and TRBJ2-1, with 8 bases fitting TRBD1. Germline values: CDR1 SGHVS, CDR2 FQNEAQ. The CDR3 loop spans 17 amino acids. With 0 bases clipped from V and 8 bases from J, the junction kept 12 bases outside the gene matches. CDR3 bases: TGTGCCAGCAGCTTAGCGAGTGTTGGCAGGGGGCGCGATGAGCAGTTCTTC. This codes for CASSLASVGRGRDEQFF.

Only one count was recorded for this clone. CDR3 bases: TGTGCCAGCAGTGCCGGGACAGGGAATGAAAAACTGTTTTTT. This translates into CASSAGTGNEKLFF. This chain links TRBV6-1 with TRBJ1-4; 9 nucleotides line up with TRBD1. Trimming took 4 bases from V and 5 from J; bases not matched to a gene: 2. In germline, CDR1 is MNHNS, CDR2 SASEGT. The CDR3 is 14 residues long.

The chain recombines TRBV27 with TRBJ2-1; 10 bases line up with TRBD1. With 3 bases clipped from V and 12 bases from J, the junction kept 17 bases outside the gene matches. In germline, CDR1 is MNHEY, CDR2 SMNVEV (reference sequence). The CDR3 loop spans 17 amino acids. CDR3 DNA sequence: TGTGCCAGCAGTTTGCATCGAGGGACAGGGGCCCCAGTGGGGCAGTTCTTC. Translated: CASSLHRGTGAPVGQFF.

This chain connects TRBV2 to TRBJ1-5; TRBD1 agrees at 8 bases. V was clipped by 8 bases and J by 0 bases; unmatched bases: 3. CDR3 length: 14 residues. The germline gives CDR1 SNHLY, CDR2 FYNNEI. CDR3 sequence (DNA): TGTGCCAGCGCGGACAGGGATAGCAATCAGCCCCAGCATTTT. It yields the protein CASADRDSNQPQHF.

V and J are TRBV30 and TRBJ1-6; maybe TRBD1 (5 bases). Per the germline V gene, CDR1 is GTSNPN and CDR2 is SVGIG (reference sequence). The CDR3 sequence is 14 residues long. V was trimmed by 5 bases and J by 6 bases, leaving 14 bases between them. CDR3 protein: CAWGAGYSNSPLHF. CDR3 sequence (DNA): TGTGCCTGGGGAGCAGGGTACAGTAATTCACCCCTCCACTTT.

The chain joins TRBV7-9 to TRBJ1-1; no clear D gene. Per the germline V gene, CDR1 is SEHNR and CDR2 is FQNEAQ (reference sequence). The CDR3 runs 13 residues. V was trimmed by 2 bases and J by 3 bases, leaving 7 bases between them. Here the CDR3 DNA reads TGTGCCAGCAGCTTAAGTCGGGACACTGAAGCTTTCTTT. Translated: CASSLSRDTEAFF.

The CDR3 bases are TGTGCCTGGACCAGGACAGGGGGCCGAAACACCATATATTTT. Its translation: CAWTRTGGRNTIYF. V usage is TRBV30 and J usage is TRBJ1-3; TRBD1 matches 11 bases. CDR3 length: 14 amino acids. The V gene's germline CDR1 is GTSNPN and CDR2 SVGIG (reference sequence). The V and J ends lost 4 bases and 5 bases, in that order; junction bases with no gene match: 4.

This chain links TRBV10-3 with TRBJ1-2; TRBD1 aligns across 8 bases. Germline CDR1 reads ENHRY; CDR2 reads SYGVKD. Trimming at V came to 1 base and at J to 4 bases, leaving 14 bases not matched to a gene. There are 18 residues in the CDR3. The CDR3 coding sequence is TGTGCCATCAGTGAGTTAGTGCAGGGGGCCTCGACCCTCTATGGCTACACCTTC. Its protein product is CAISELVQGASTLYGYTF.

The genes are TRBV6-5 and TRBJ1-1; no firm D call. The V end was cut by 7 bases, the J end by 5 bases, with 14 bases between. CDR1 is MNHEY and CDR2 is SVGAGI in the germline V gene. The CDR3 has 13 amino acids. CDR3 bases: TGTGCCAGCACATATCAGGTCGGAACTGAAGCTTTCTTT. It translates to CASTYQVGTEAFF.

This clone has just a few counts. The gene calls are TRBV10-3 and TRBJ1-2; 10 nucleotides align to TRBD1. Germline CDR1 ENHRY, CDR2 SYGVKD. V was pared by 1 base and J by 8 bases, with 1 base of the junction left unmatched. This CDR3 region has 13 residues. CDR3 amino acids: CAISEWDRGGYTF. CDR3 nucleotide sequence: TGTGCCATCAGTGAGTGGGACAGGGGAGGCTACACCTTC.